Below are 28 T cell receptor beta chains sequenced from a single sample in a study of Graves' ophthalmopathy and Graves' hyperthyroidism. TCR beta CDR3 amplification used RNA transcripts. HTBI-primed first-round RT-PCR preceded second-round multiplex PCR. A single record per CDR3 protein comes from TCRdb applying MiXCR to the multiplex PCR reads. The sample yields 40,000 to 45,000 distinct CDR3 sequences, about 51% seen once. Sequenced sample: peripheral blood. All receptors derive from an adult man with Graves' ophthalmopathy.

This clonotype has at least ten counts. V and J are TRBV11-3 and TRBJ2-7, with a tentative D call TRBD1 (6 bases). The germline V gene has CDR1 SGHNT and CDR2 YENEEA. V was trimmed by 3 bases and J by 5 bases, leaving 8 bases between them. This CDR3 comprises 12 residues. The CDR3 DNA is TGTGCCAGCAGCTTGGACAGCAACGAGCAGTACTTC. Protein sequence: CASSLDSNEQYF.

The V and J genes are TRBV2 and TRBJ2-3; 7 positions agree with TRBD2. J gave up 5 bases and V 4 bases, and 6 bases lay outside the gene matches. The CDR3 extends over 14 amino acids. CDR1 and CDR2 from the germline V gene are SNHLY and FYNNEI. This chain's CDR3 is CASSVDWGGDTQYF. As DNA, the CDR3 is TGTGCCAGCAGTGTAGACTGGGGGGGAGATACGCAGTATTTT.

For the CDR3, the DNA is TGTGCCAGCAGTGAGACTAGCGGGGGCGGGGAGCTGTTTTTT. Its protein product is CASSETSGGGELFF. J is TRBJ2-2 and V is TRBV6-9; 12 bases line up with TRBD2. Germline CDR1 MNHGY, CDR2 SVAAGI. CDR3 length equals 14 residues. Unmatched junction bases numbered 2, after V lost 5 bases and J lost 7 bases.

The CDR3 DNA is TGTGCCAGCAGCTTAGTAGGAGCGGGGGGGAGGAATGAGCAGTTCTTC. Translated, it gives CASSLVGAGGRNEQFF. The chain links TRBV11-2 to TRBJ2-1; the match to TRBD2 covers 10 bases. Germline-derived CDR1 and CDR2 are SGHAT and FQNNGV. CDR3 length equals 16 residues. Trimming cost V 1 base and J 7 bases; bases outside gene matches: 7.

The V and J genes are TRBV7-3 and TRBJ2-7, with D perhaps matching TRBD1 (6 bases). The CDR3 is 15 residues long. Germline V gives CDR1 SGHTA, CDR2 FQGTGA. V was clipped by 5 bases and J by 2 bases, with 16 bases between them. CDR3 coding DNA: TGTGCCAGCAGCATCAGGACAGACCCAACCTACGAGCAGTACTTC. Amino acid sequence: CASSIRTDPTYEQYF.

Many counts were recorded for this clonotype. The chain couples TRBV5-6 to TRBJ1-1; the D gene is possibly TRBD1 (6 bases). The CDR3 spans 17 residues. Germline CDR1 is SGHDT and CDR2 is YYEEEE. The V and J ends lost 4 bases and 5 bases respectively, with 24 bases between them. The CDR3 nucleotides read TGTGCCAGCAGCCATTGGCGGGGGGCAGAATTGGGGACTGAAGCTTTCTTT. It encodes CASSHWRGAELGTEAFF.

This clonotype was detected ten times or more. One base away lies a much larger clone, so this may be a sequencing read error. The genes are TRBV20-1 and TRBJ2-7; 9 nucleotides line up with TRBD2. The CDR3 is 16 amino acids. J gave up 2 bases and V 3 bases, and 11 bases lay outside the gene matches. Germline V lookup: CDR1 DFQATT, CDR2 SNEGSKA (reference sequence). The CDR3 reads CSASGLAGKPAYEQYF. CDR3 nucleotides: TGCAGTGCTAGTGGTCTAGCGGGAAAGCCCGCCTACGAGCAGTACTTC.

Details on this clonotype: As the CDR3 is not closed by the conserved phenylalanine or tryptophan, this likely results from a read error. The chain employs TRBV6-5 and TRBJ2-5; possibly TRBD1 for D (6 bases). The germline V gene encodes CDR1 MNHEY and CDR2 SVGAGI. The CDR3 is made up of 14 amino acids. The CDR3, as DNA: TGCGCCAGCAGTTACTCACAGGGTAGGGAGACCCAGTACTGC. It translates to CASSYSQGRETQYC.

This clonotype was recorded only once. The chain couples TRBV9 to TRBJ1-5, with a weak D call TRBD1 (5 bases). Germline V lookup: CDR1 SGDLS, CDR2 YYNGEE. The CDR3 totals 14 residues. The ends were cut back, 2 bases at V and 7 bases at J, with 13 bases in the middle. The CDR3 sequence is CASSVGGRGQPQHF. The CDR3 nucleotides are TGTGCCAGCAGCGTTGGCGGGAGGGGACAGCCCCAGCATTTT. Full variable domain (missing parts from reference TRBV9 and TRBJ1-5): DSGVTQTPKHLITATGQRVTLRCSPRSGDLSVYWYQQSLDQGLQFLIQYYNGEERAKGNILERFSAQQFPDLHSELNLSSLELGDSALYFCASSVGGRGQPQHFGDGTRLSIL.

This clonotype has ten or more counts. The rearrangement links TRBV5-1 to TRBJ1-4, with unresolved D. Trimming stripped 4 bases from V and 5 bases from J, with 9 bases between. Germline CDR1 and CDR2: SGHRS and YFSETQ. The CDR3 has 13 residues. The CDR3: CASSRDRNEKLFF. In DNA, the CDR3 is TGCGCCAGCAGCCGGGATCGAAATGAAAAACTGTTTTTT.

As for this clonotype: Sequence at one end of the junction differs from germline and may be a read error. The J gene is TRBJ1-1, the V gene TRBV2; TRBD1 is a possible D gene (5 bases). The CDR3 has 15 residues. CDR1 is SNHLY, CDR2 FYNNEI, per germline. The CDR3 spells CDSSGASGVNTVAFF. CDR3 coding DNA: TGTGACAGCAGCGGGGCCAGCGGAGTGAACACTGTAGCTTTCTTT.

The chain combines TRBV2 with TRBJ1-2, with D unresolved. Trimming stripped 6 bases from V and 7 bases from J, with 15 bases between. The CDR3 totals 13 residues. Germline V CDR1 and CDR2: SNHLY, FYNNEI. The CDR3 DNA follows: TGTGCCAGCAGACGCGACGGGGTGGGTGGCTACACCTTC. Protein: CASRRDGVGGYTF.

This clonotype was seen many times. The chain couples TRBV20-1 to TRBJ2-2; possibly TRBD2 for D (6 bases). The germline V and J ends were trimmed by 6 bases and 0 bases, with 14 bases remaining between them. Per the germline V gene, CDR1 is DFQATT and CDR2 is SNEGSKA (reference sequence). There are 15 residues in the CDR3. The CDR3 is CSARRLVPNTGELFF. The CDR3 region has the DNA TGCAGTGCCCGAAGACTAGTTCCGAACACCGGGGAGCTGTTTTTT.

As regards this clonotype: Given a much more abundant clone one base away, this may be a read error. CDR3 nucleotide sequence: TGTGCCAGCAGTTCCAAGGGGGGGGACTACAATGAGCAGTTCTTC. Translation gives CASSSKGGDYNEQFF. The chain links TRBV28 to TRBJ2-1; possible D gene TRBD2, 7 bases. The CDR3 sequence is 15 residues long. CDR1 is MDHEN, CDR2 SYDVKM, per germline. V lost 4 bases, J lost 3 bases, and 13 bases lay in between.

This clonotype came up many times. The chain joins TRBV24-1 to TRBJ2-1, with TRBD1 identical over 10 bases. Unmatched junction bases numbered 10, after V lost 3 bases and J lost 3 bases. This CDR3 contains 18 residues. The V gene's germline CDR1 is KGHDR and CDR2 SFDVKD. CDR3 protein: CATSDGTGDRTYYNEQFF. The CDR3 nucleotides read TGTGCCACCAGTGATGGGACAGGGGACAGGACCTACTACAATGAGCAGTTCTTC.

The rearrangement uses TRBV20-1 and TRBJ1-1, with D possibly TRBD1 on 6 matching bases. This CDR3 is built from 19 residues. Per the germline V gene, CDR1 is DFQATT and CDR2 is SNEGSKA (reference sequence). V dropped 1 base and J dropped 11 bases, with 35 bases sitting between them. CDR3 sequence reads: CSARVFRGNIVGGVTDAFF. CDR3 nucleotide sequence: TGCAGTGCTAGAGTATTCCGCGGGAACATAGTAGGGGGGGTGACGGACGCTTTCTTT.

Note on this clonotype: A read error may account for a junction end that differs from germline. The chain has TRBV7-9 and TRBJ2-5, with D perhaps TRBD2 (7 bases). Per the germline V gene, CDR1 is SEHNR and CDR2 is FQNEAQ (reference sequence). The CDR3 spans 13 residues. CDR3 nucleotide sequence: TGCGCCAGCAGCCCTGGGGGGGCAGAGACCCAGTACTTC. Encoded protein: CASSPGGAETQYF.

Remarks on this clonotype: The junction differs from germline at one of its ends, possibly a read error. The gene calls are TRBV5-1 and TRBJ1-2; 8 positions match TRBD1. The germline V gene has CDR1 SGHRS and CDR2 YFSETQ. The CDR3 totals 15 residues. The CDR3 nucleotides are TGCGCCGGCAGCTTGCTCTCAGGGGGCATAGGTGGCTACACCTTC. It translates to CAGSLLSGGIGGYTF.

About this clonotype itself: The junction departs from germline at one end; a sequencing error may be responsible. The chain carries TRBV7-9 and TRBJ2-3; 11 bases are shared with TRBD2. The CDR3 spans 20 residues. Per the germline V gene, CDR1 is SEHNR and CDR2 is FQNEAQ (reference sequence). Written as DNA, the CDR3 is TGCGCCAGCAGCTTGGCAGAGGGCAGGGGGACTAGCGGTCGCACAGATACGCAGTATTTT. Its protein is CASSLAEGRGTSGRTDTQYF.

This clonotype was picked up many times. The V call is TRBV29-1, the J call TRBJ2-5; maybe TRBD1 (6 bases). CDR3 length equals 14 residues. The germline V gene has CDR1 SQVTM and CDR2 ANQGSEA. The ends were cut back, 4 bases at V and 1 base at J, with 13 bases in the middle. The CDR3 region has the DNA TGCAGCGTTGTGGGGGCACTTGGCCAAGAGACCCAGTACTTC. Its translation: CSVVGALGQETQYF.

This clonotype was picked up many times. The gene calls are TRBV15 and TRBJ1-1; possible D gene TRBD1, 6 bases. Trimming stripped 6 bases from V and 6 bases from J, with 17 bases between. Germline lookup yields CDR1 LNHNV and CDR2 YYDKDF (reference sequence). This CDR3 is built from 14 residues. The CDR3 bases are TGTGCCACCAGTTTTGGCAGGGGAGGGTCTGAAGCTTTCTTT. Its translation is CATSFGRGGSEAFF.

J is TRBJ2-7 and V is TRBV15; TRBD1 is a possible D gene (5 bases). The CDR3 has 16 amino acids. Trimming left V 2 bases short and J 1 base short, with 15 bases between. Germline V gene sequence: CDR1 LNHNV, CDR2 YYDKDF (reference sequence). CDR3 sequence reads: CATSRPTEQGSYEQYF. CDR3 in DNA: TGTGCCACCAGCAGACCTACGGAGCAGGGTTCCTACGAGCAGTACTTC.

In this sample, this clonotype turned up many times. The chain employs TRBV6-5 and TRBJ1-1, with a possible D match to TRBD1 (5 bases). There are 15 residues in the CDR3. The V and J ends lost 5 bases and 4 bases respectively, with 17 bases between them. Germline CDR1 reads MNHEY; CDR2 reads SVGAGI. CDR3 protein: CASSRATPGGTEAFF. For the CDR3, the DNA is TGTGCCAGCAGTCGCGCGACCCCTGGGGGCACTGAAGCTTTCTTT.

Details on this clonotype: No conserved phenylalanine or tryptophan ends this CDR3, so it is likely a read error. The DNA for the CDR3 is TGTGCTAGCAGTGACCGGATCAATCTAGCCAAAAACATTCAGTACCTC. Translation gives CASSDRINLAKNIQYL. The chain recombines TRBV6-4 with TRBJ2-4; unclear D gene. CDR1 and CDR2 from the germline V gene are MRHNA and SNTAGT. CDR3 size: 16 residues.

This clonotype was detected ten times or more. This rearrangement joins TRBV11-2 to TRBJ2-7, with D hard to call. This CDR3 comprises 14 residues. V was pared by 4 bases and J by 1 base, with 11 bases between. The germline gives CDR1 SGHAT, CDR2 FQNNGV. CDR3: CASSSLVGSYEQYF. The DNA of the CDR3 is TGTGCCAGCAGCTCCTTGGTAGGGTCCTACGAGCAGTACTTC.

In its sample, this clonotype was seen many times. J is TRBJ2-7 and V is TRBV6-2 or TRBV6-3, with a possible D match to TRBD2 (6 bases). Germline CDR1 is MNHEY and CDR2 is SVGEGT. V gave up 3 bases and J gave up 0 bases, with 15 bases separating them. This CDR3 has 16 residues. CDR3 amino acids: CASSYHLAKSSYEQYF. CDR3 sequence (DNA): TGTGCCAGCAGTTATCATCTAGCGAAAAGCTCCTACGAGCAGTACTTC.

The V call is TRBV2, the J call TRBJ1-5; no firm D call. The V and J ends lost 1 base and 7 bases respectively, with 17 bases between them. Per germline, CDR1 SNHLY and CDR2 FYNNEI. The CDR3 runs to 16 residues. The CDR3 DNA reads as TGTGCCAGCAGTGAAGAAACGATTGGAAATAGCCAGCCCCAGCATTTT. Residues: CASSEETIGNSQPQHF.

This chain links TRBV2 with TRBJ1-1; D gene ambiguous. V dropped 6 bases and J dropped 0 bases, with 2 bases sitting between them. This CDR3 contains 11 residues. Germline V lookup: CDR1 SNHLY, CDR2 FYNNEI. The CDR3 region is CASRVNTEAFF. CDR3 bases: TGTGCCAGCAGAGTGAACACTGAAGCTTTCTTT. The complete variable domain, with remaining parts taken from reference TRBV2 and TRBJ1-1, reads EPEVTQTPSHQVTQMGQEVILRCVPISNHLYFYWYRQILGQKVEFLVSFYNNEISEKSEIFDDQFSVERPDGSNFTLKIRSTKLEDSAMYFCASRVNTEAFFGQGTRLTVV.